This TCR beta chain was captured by sequencing in a study of T cell changes during pregnancy in multiple sclerosis. V dropped 0 bases and J dropped 14; count of bases not matched to a gene: 4. Germline V lookup: CDR1 SGHVS, CDR2 FQNEAQ. The CDR3 has 12 amino acids. Sequencing used immunoSEQ multiplex PCR; TCRdb keeps in-frame clones, though not all of them. The sample carries about 41,000 clones, around nine tenths recorded once. The chain has TRBV7-8 and TRBJ2-1; the match to TRBD2 covers 7 bases. This sequence originates from a female donor with multiple sclerosis, enrolled in a pregnancy study. The sequences come from CD8+ T cells from peripheral blood mononuclear cells, collected in the third trimester of pregnancy. The CDR3 protein is CASSLAGLGEFF. CDR3 nucleotides: TGTGCCAGCAGCTTAGCCGGACTAGGGGAGTTCTTC.